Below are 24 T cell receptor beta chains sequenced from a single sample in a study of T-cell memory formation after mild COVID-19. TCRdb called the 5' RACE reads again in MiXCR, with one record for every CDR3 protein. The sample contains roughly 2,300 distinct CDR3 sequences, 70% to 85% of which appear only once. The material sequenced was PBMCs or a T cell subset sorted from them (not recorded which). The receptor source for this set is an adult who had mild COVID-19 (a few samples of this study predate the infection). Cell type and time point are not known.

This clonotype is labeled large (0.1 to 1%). The CDR3 region is CAWMWPDSYEQYF. The DNA for the CDR3 is TGTGCCTGGATGTGGCCTGACTCCTACGAGCAGTACTTC. This rearrangement joins TRBV30 to TRBJ2-7; no clear D. CDR1 is GTSNPN, CDR2 SVGIG, per germline (reference sequence). The ends were cut back, 4 bases at V and 0 bases at J, with 10 bases in the middle. CDR3 size: 13 residues.

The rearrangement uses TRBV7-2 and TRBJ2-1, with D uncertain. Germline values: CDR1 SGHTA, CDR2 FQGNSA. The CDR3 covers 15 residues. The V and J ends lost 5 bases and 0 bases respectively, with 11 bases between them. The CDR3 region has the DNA TGTGCCAGCAGCGTTCCCCCGAACTCCTACAATGAGCAGTTCTTC. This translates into CASSVPPNSYNEQFF.

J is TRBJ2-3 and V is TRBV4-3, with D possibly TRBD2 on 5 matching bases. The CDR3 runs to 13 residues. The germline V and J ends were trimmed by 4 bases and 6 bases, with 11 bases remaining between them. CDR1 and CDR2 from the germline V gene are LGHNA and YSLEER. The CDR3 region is CASSPPRADTQYF. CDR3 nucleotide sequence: TGCGCCAGCAGCCCCCCGAGGGCCGATACGCAGTATTTT.

DNA for the CDR3: TGTGCCACTGTGGCTAGCGGGACCAATGAGCAGTTCTTC. It yields the protein CATVASGTNEQFF. V usage is TRBV15 and J usage is TRBJ2-1, with 9 bases identical to TRBD2. Germline trimming cut 9 bases from V and 6 bases from J; bases unmatched to any gene: 6. This CDR3 spans 13 amino acids. Germline V lookup: CDR1 LNHNV, CDR2 YYDKDF (reference sequence).

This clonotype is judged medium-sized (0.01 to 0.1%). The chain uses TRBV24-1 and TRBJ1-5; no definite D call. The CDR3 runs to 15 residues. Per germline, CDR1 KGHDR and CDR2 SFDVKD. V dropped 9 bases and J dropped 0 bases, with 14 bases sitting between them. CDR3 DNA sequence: TGTGCCACCCCTCATGTGCTTCATAGCAATCAGCCCCAGCATTTT. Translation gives CATPHVLHSNQPQHF.

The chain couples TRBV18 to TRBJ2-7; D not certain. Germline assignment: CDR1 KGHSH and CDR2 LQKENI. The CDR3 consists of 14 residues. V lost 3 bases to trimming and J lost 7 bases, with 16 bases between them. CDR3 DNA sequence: TGTGCCAGCTCACCCCCCGGACCTCGAAAAGAGCAGTACTTC. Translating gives CASSPPGPRKEQYF.

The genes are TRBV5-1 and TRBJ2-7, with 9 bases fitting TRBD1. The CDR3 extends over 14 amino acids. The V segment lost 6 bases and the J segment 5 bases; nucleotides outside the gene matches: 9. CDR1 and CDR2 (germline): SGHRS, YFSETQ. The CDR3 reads CASTRGDRDDEQYF. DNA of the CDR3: TGCGCCAGCACCCGGGGGGACAGGGACGACGAGCAGTACTTC.

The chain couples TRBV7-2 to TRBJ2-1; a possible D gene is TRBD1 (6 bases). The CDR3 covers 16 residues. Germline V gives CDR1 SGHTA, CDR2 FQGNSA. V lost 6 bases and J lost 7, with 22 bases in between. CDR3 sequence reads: CASSPEQGSVRNEQFF. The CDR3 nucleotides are TGTGCCAGCAGTCCAGAACAGGGATCGGTGAGAAATGAGCAGTTCTTC.

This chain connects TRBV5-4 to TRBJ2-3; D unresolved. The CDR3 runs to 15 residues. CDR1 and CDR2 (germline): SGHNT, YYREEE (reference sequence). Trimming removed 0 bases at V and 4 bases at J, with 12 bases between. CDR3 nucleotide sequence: TGTGCCAGCAGCTTGGAACGCTCCGGAGCAGATACGCAGTATTTT. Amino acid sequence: CASSLERSGADTQYF.

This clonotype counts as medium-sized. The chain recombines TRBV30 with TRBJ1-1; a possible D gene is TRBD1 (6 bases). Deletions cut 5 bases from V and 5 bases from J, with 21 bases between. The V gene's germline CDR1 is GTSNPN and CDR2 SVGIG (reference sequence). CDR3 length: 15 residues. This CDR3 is CAWAGDTYSPTEAFF. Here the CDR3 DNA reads TGTGCCTGGGCGGGGGACACCTACTCCCCTACTGAAGCTTTCTTT.

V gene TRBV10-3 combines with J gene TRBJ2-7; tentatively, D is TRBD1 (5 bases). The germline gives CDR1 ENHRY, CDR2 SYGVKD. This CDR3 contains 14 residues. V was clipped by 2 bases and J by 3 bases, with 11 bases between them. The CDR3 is CAISERGLGYEQYV. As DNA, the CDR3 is TGTGCCATCAGTGAGAGGGGTTTGGGCTACGAGCAGTACGTC.

This chain's CDR3 is CASSFGQGDTYEQYF. The CDR3, as DNA: TGTGCCAGCAGCTTCGGACAGGGAGATACCTACGAGCAGTACTTC. The chain recombines TRBV7-7 with TRBJ2-7; 8 bases align to TRBD1. V gave up 3 bases and J gave up 2 bases; unmatched junction bases: 6. Germline assignment: CDR1 SSHAT and CDR2 FNYEAQ (reference sequence). This CDR3 spans 15 amino acids.

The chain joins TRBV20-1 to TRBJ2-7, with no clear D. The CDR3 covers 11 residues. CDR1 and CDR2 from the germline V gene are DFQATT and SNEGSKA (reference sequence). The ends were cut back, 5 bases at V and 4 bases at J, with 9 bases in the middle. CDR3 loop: CSALTSYEQYF. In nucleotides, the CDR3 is TGCAGTGCTCTTACCTCATACGAGCAGTACTTC.

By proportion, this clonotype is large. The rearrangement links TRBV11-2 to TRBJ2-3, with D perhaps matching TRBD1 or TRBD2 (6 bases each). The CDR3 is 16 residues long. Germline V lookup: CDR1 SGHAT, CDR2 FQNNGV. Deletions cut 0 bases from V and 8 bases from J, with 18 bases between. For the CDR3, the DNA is TGTGCCAGCAGCTTAGATGTTTGGGGGGCCTCGGGTACGCAGTATTTT. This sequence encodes CASSLDVWGASGTQYF.

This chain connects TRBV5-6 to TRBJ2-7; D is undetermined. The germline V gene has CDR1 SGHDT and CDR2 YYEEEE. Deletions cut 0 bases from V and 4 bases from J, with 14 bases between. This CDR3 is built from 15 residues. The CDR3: CASSLVSEVRYEQYF. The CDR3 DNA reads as TGTGCCAGCAGCTTGGTGAGCGAAGTAAGATACGAGCAGTACTTC.

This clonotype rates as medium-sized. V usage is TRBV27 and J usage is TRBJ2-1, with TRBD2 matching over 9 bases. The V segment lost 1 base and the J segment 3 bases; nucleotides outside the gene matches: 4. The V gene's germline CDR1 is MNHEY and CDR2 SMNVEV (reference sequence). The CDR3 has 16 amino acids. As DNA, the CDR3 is TGTGCCAGCAGTTTATTGATAGCGGGAGTCTACAATGAGCAGTTCTTC. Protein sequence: CASSLLIAGVYNEQFF.

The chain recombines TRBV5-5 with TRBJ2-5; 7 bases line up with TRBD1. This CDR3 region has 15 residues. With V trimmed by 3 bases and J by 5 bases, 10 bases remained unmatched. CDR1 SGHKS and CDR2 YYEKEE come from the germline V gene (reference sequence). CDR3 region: CASSSPYRGVETQYF. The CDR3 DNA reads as TGTGCCAGCAGCTCCCCGTACAGGGGAGTCGAGACCCAGTACTTC.

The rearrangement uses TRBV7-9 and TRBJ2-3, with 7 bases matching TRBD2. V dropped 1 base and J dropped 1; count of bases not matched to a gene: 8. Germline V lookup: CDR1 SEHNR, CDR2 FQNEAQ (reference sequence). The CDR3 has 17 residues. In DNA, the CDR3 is TGTGCCAGCAGCTTAGGGTCAGCGGGGAGTCGCACAGATACGCAGTATTTT. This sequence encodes CASSLGSAGSRTDTQYF.

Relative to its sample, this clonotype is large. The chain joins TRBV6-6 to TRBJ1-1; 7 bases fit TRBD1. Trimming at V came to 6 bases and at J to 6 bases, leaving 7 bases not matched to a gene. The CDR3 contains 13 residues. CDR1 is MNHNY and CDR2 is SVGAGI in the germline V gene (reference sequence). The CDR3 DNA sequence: TGTGCCAGCAGCAGAGGGGGCAGGGCTGAAGCTTTCTTT. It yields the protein CASSRGGRAEAFF.

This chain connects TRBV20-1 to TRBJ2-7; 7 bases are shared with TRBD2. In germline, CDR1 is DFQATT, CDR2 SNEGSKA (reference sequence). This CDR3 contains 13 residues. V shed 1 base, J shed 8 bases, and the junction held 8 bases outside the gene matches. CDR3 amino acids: CSARGDSGGKQYF. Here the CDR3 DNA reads TGCAGTGCTAGAGGGGATTCGGGGGGAAAGCAGTACTTC.

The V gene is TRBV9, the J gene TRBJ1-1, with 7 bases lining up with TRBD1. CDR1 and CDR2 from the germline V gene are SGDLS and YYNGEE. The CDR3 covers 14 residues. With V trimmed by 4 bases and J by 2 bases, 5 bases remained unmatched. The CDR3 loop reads CASSLTGANTEAFF. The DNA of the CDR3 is TGTGCCAGCAGCCTTACAGGGGCCAACACTGAAGCTTTCTTT.

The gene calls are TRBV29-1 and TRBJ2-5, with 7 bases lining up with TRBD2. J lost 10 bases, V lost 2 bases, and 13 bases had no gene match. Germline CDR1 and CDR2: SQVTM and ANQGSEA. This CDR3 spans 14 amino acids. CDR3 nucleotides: TGCAGCGTTGAATCGGGAACGGGAGGAGGTAGCCAGTACTTC. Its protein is CSVESGTGGGSQYF.

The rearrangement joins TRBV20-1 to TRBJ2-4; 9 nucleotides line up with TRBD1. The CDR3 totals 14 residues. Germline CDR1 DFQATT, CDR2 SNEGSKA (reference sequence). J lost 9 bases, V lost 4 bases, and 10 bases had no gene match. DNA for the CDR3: TGCAGTGCTACGCCGCTGACAGGGGGTTTCATTCAGTACTTC. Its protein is CSATPLTGGFIQYF.

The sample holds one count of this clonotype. CDR3 bases: TGTGCCAGCAGCCCCGGCCCGGCAGGGCTCTCCTCCTACGAGCAGTACTTC. Its protein product is CASSPGPAGLSSYEQYF. The chain is built from TRBV7-9 and TRBJ2-7; D is possibly TRBD1 (5 bases). The ends were cut back, 5 bases at V and 0 bases at J, with 20 bases in the middle. The CDR3 is 17 residues long. Germline-derived CDR1 and CDR2 are SEHNR and FQNEAQ (reference sequence).